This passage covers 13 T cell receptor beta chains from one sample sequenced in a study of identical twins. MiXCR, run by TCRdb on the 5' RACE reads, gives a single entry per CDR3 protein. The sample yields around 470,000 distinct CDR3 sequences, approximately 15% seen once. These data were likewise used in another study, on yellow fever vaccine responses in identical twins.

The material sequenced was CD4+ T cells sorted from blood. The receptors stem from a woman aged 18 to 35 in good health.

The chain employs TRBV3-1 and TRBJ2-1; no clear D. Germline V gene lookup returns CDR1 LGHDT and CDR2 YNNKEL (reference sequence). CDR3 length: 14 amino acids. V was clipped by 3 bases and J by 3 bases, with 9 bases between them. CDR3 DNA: TGTGCCAGCAGCCATTCAGGCGTCTACAATGAGCAGTTCTTC. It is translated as CASSHSGVYNEQFF.

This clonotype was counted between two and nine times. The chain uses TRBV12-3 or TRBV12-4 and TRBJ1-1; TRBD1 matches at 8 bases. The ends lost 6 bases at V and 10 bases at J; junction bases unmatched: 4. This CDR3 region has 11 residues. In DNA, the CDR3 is TGTGCCAGCAGCCCAGACAGGGGAGCTTTCTTT. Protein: CASSPDRGAFF.

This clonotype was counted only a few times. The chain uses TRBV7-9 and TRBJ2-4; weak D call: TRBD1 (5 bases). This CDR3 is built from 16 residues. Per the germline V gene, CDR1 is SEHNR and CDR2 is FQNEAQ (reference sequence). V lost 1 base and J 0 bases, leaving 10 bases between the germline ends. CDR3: CASSLVGVGAKNIQYF. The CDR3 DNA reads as TGTGCCAGCAGCTTAGTAGGGGTTGGAGCCAAAAACATTCAGTACTTC.

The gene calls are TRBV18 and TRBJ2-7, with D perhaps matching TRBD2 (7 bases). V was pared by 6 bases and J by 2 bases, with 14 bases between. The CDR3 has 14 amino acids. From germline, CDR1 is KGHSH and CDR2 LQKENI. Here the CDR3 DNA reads TGTGCCAGCTCGTCAGGGAGGGGGGCCTACGAGCAGTACTTC. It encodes CASSSGRGAYEQYF.

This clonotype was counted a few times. DNA of the CDR3: TGTGCCAGCAGTAGCGGGAGGCTGTCCTACAATGAGCAGTTCTTC. Its protein product is CASSSGRLSYNEQFF. The chain has TRBV21-1 and TRBJ2-1; the table gives TRBD2 as D, unverified against the DNA. TRBV21-1 is noted as a pseudogene. This CDR3 has 15 residues.

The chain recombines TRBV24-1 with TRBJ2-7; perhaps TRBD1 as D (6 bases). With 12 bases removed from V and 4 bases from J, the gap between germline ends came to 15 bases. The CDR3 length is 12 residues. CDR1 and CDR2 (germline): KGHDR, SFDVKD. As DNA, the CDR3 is TGTGCCCGTCGGGCAGGGGCTTACGAGCAGTACTTC. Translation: CARRAGAYEQYF.

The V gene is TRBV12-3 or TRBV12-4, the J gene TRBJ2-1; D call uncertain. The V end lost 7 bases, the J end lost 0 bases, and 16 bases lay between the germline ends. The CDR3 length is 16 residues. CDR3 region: CASTQGPVSSYNEQFF. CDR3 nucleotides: TGTGCCAGCACCCAAGGTCCAGTGTCCTCCTACAATGAGCAGTTCTTC.

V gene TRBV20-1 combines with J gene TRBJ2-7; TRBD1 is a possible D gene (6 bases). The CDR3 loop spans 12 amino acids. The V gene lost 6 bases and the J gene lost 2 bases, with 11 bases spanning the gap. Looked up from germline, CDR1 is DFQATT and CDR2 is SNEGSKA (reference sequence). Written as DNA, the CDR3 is TGCAGTGCGGCGACAGGAACCTACGAGCAGTACTTC. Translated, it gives CSAATGTYEQYF.

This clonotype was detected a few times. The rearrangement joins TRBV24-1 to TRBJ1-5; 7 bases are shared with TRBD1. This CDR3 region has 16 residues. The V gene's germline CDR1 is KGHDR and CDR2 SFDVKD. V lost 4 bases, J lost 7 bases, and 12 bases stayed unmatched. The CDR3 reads CATSDPNRGRGQPQHF. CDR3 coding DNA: TGTGCCACCAGTGACCCAAACAGGGGTAGAGGACAGCCCCAGCATTTT.

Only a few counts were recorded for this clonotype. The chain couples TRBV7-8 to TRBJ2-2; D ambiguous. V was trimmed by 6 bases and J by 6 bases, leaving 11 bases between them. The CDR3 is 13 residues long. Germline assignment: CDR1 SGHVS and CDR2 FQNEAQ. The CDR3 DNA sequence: TGTGCCAGCAGACAAGCCGGCGCCGGGGAGCTGTTTTTT. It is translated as CASRQAGAGELFF.

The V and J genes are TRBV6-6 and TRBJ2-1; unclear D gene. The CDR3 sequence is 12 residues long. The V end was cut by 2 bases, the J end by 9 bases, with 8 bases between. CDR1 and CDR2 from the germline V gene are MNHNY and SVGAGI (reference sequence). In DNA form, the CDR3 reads TGTGCCAGCAGTTACAGGGCCGGTGAGCAGTTCTTC. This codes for CASSYRAGEQFF.

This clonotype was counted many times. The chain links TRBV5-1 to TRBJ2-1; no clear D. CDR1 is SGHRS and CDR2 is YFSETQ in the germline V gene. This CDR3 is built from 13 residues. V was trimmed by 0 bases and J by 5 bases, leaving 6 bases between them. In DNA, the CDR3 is TGCGCCAGCAGCTTGGGCCCAAACAATGAGCAGTTCTTC. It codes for CASSLGPNNEQFF.

The CDR3 DNA reads TGTGCCAGCAGGCCAGGACTAGCGGGAGATAGGAGAGAGACCCAGTACTTC. Translation: CASRPGLAGDRRETQYF. The rearrangement links TRBV2 to TRBJ2-5, with 13 positions matching TRBD2. Germline V gives CDR1 SNHLY, CDR2 FYNNEI. The CDR3 is 17 amino acids. V was clipped by 6 bases and J by 4 bases; unmatched bases: 11.